These 25 T cell receptor beta chains originate from one sample sequenced in a study of B cell selection in AIRE deficiency. Conventional CD4 T cells were sorted as CD4+CD127+ cells. Sequenced by immunoSEQ multiplex PCR; TCRdb stores in-frame clones only, minus some. The sample shows about 24,000 clones, just under 97% of them seen only once. Sequenced input: conventional CD4+ T cells sorted from PBMCs. The receptors derive from a human donor with AIRE deficiency.

The gene calls are TRBV7-2 and TRBJ2-3; D gene uncertain. The ends were cut back, 1 base at V and 0 bases at J, with 11 bases in the middle. The CDR3 contains 16 residues. Looked up from germline, CDR1 is SGHTA and CDR2 is FQGNSA. The chain's CDR3 is CASSLVGSESTDTQYF. The CDR3 nucleotides are TGTGCCAGCAGCTTAGTCGGGTCCGAGAGCACAGATACGCAGTATTTT.

The gene calls are TRBV19 and TRBJ1-6; D call uncertain. V was shortened by 1 base and J by 11 bases, with 18 bases between the two germline ends. Germline-derived CDR1 and CDR2 are LNHDA and SQIVND (reference sequence). The CDR3 has 16 residues. CDR3 amino acids: CASSIALGSNLPPLHF. The DNA for the CDR3 is TGTGCCAGTAGTATAGCTCTGGGCTCGAATTTACCACCCCTCCACTTT.

This clone was picked up a small number of times. V gene TRBV7-9 combines with J gene TRBJ2-3; D gene uncertain. The V gene lost 2 bases and the J gene lost 7 bases, with 4 bases spanning the gap. The CDR3 is 11 residues long. Germline V gene sequence: CDR1 SEHNR, CDR2 FQNEAQ (reference sequence). CDR3: CASSLINTQYF. Written as DNA, the CDR3 is TGTGCCAGCAGCTTAATAAATACGCAGTATTTT.

The V gene is TRBV7-3, the J gene TRBJ2-1; 16 bases align to TRBD2. J lost 5 bases, V lost 5 bases, and 18 bases had no gene match. Germline-derived CDR1 and CDR2 are SGHTA and FQGTGA. The CDR3 consists of 21 residues. The CDR3 loop is CASSQSPGLAGGIGGNNEQFF. CDR3 nucleotides: TGTGCCAGCAGCCAGTCCCCGGGACTAGCGGGAGGGATAGGAGGGAACAATGAGCAGTTCTTC.

This rearrangement joins TRBV6-4 to TRBJ2-1; 9 nucleotides line up with TRBD2. The CDR3 covers 16 residues. Trimming took 8 bases from V and 0 from J; bases not matched to a gene: 8. Germline V lookup: CDR1 MRHNA, CDR2 SNTAGT. The CDR3 sequence: CASSLTSGFSYNEQFF. The CDR3 coding sequence is TGTGCCAGCTCATTAACTAGCGGGTTCTCCTACAATGAGCAGTTCTTC.

The CDR3 loop is CASRREGGSGANVLTF. Written as DNA, the CDR3 is TGTGCCAGCAGGAGGGAGGGAGGCTCTGGGGCCAACGTCCTGACTTTC. The chain combines TRBV2 with TRBJ2-6, with TRBD2 identical over 7 bases. The CDR3 covers 16 residues. Per the germline V gene, CDR1 is SNHLY and CDR2 is FYNNEI. V lost 6 bases to trimming and J lost 0 bases; unmatched junction nucleotides: 5.

The chain carries TRBV7-2 and TRBJ1-1; D is uncertain. Deletions cut 0 bases from V and 4 bases from J, with 21 bases between. Germline V CDR1 and CDR2: SGHTA, FQGNSA. The CDR3 runs to 18 residues. The CDR3 spells CASSLALRRAEEGTEAFF. The DNA of the CDR3 is TGTGCCAGCAGCTTAGCGCTTCGTAGGGCGGAGGAGGGCACTGAAGCTTTCTTT.

The chain is built from TRBV7-2 and TRBJ1-2; possible D gene TRBD1, 6 bases. This CDR3 has 11 residues. Between the trimmed V and J ends, which lost 3 bases and 12 bases, there was a span of 11 bases. CDR1 is SGHTA and CDR2 is FQGNSA in the germline V gene. The CDR3 nucleotides read TGTGCCAGCAGCTTCCCCGGGGGCGACACCTTC. Its protein is CASSFPGGDTF.

This chain connects TRBV5-1 to TRBJ2-3; D remains unclear. From germline, CDR1 is SGHRS and CDR2 YFSETQ. Trimming took 0 bases from V and 4 from J, leaving 3 bases between them. This CDR3 has 12 amino acids. The CDR3 nucleotides read TGCGCCAGCAGCTTGGAGGCAGATACGCAGTATTTT. Translating it yields CASSLEADTQYF.

The chain is built from TRBV5-1 and TRBJ1-1; TRBD1 matches 7 bases. The CDR3 runs 15 residues. The germline CDR1 and CDR2 sequences are SGHRS and YFSETQ. With V trimmed by 4 bases and J by 4 bases, 10 bases remained unmatched. The CDR3 protein is CASSPTQTGSTEAFF. CDR3 coding DNA: TGCGCCAGCAGCCCAACCCAGACAGGGAGCACTGAAGCTTTCTTT.

The chain employs TRBV19 and TRBJ1-2; 9 bases are a match to TRBD1. CDR1 and CDR2 (germline): LNHDA, SQIVND (reference sequence). The CDR3 covers 14 residues. Trimming took 7 bases from V and 8 from J; bases not matched to a gene: 11. The CDR3 region has the DNA TGTGCCAGTACCTCCGGGACAGGGTTGAAAGGCTACACCTTC. Amino acid sequence: CASTSGTGLKGYTF.

J is TRBJ2-3 and V is TRBV5-6; TRBD1 matches at 8 bases. Germline CDR1 reads SGHDT; CDR2 reads YYEEEE. This CDR3 spans 16 amino acids. After removal of 0 bases from V and 4 bases from J, the junction contained 7 bases not matched to a gene. The DNA of the CDR3 is TGTGCCAGCAGCTTGGACAGGGGGTGGAACCCAGATACGCAGTATTTT. Protein product: CASSLDRGWNPDTQYF.

This rearrangement joins TRBV4-1 to TRBJ2-5, with D possibly TRBD1 on 6 matching bases. Trimming cost V 2 bases and J 5 bases, with 12 bases left between them. CDR1 is MGHRA and CDR2 is YSYEKL in the germline V gene. This CDR3 comprises 14 residues. The CDR3 here is CASSQPTGGETQYF. The DNA of the CDR3 is TGCGCCAGCAGCCAACCGACAGGCGGTGAGACCCAGTACTTC.

The chain is built from TRBV7-2 and TRBJ2-5; 9 nucleotides line up with TRBD1. The J segment lost 4 bases and the V segment lost 5 bases, leaving 8 bases of the junction unmatched. Germline-derived CDR1 and CDR2 are SGHTA and FQGNSA. The CDR3 runs to 15 residues. CDR3 loop: CASSPLQTGGETQYF. CDR3 sequence (DNA): TGTGCCAGCAGCCCCCTACAGACAGGGGGAGAGACCCAGTACTTC. Complete variable domain (other parts from reference TRBV7-2 and TRBJ2-5): GAGVSQSPSNKVTEKGKDVELRCDPISGHTALYWYRQSLGQGLEFLIYFQGNSAPDKSGLPSDRFSAERTGGSVSTLTIQRTQQEDSAVYLCASSPLQTGGETQYFGPGTRLLVL.

The chain is built from TRBV30 and TRBJ1-3, with a tentative D call TRBD1 (6 bases). CDR1 and CDR2 from the germline V gene are GTSNPN and SVGIG (reference sequence). Deletions cut 5 bases from V and 3 bases from J, with 17 bases between. The CDR3 has 15 residues. CDR3 in amino acids: CAWAKGGHDGNTIYF. The DNA for the CDR3 is TGTGCCTGGGCGAAAGGGGGGCATGATGGAAACACCATATATTTT.

For this clone: Compared with germline, one end of the junction differs, possibly owing to a read error. The CDR3 sequence: CASLGFRGLF. The CDR3 DNA follows: TGTGCCAGCTTGGGGTTCAGGGGCCTCTTC. The chain couples TRBV6-5 to TRBJ2-1; TRBD1 might be the D (6 bases). Germline loops: CDR1 MNHEY, CDR2 SVGAGI. This CDR3 has 10 amino acids.

This clone was detected only a few times. The chain has TRBV7-8 and TRBJ2-7; 10 nucleotides align to TRBD1. The CDR3 has 17 residues. The junction had 17 bases not matched to a gene; V was cut back by 5 bases and J by 7 bases. Germline values: CDR1 SGHVS, CDR2 FQNEAQ. The CDR3 loop reads CASSKDPPGTGVREQYF. CDR3 sequence (DNA): TGTGCCAGCAGCAAAGACCCGCCCGGGACAGGGGTTAGAGAGCAGTACTTC. Using reference TRBV7-8 and TRBJ2-7 for the parts outside the CDR3, the full variable domain is GAGVSQSPRYKVAKRGQDVALRCDPISGHVSLFWYQQALGQGPEFLTYFQNEAQLDKSGLPSDRFFAERPEGSVSTLKIQRTQQEDSAVYLCASSKDPPGTGVREQYFGPGTRLTVT.

This clone was recorded only once. The DNA for the CDR3 is TGTGCCAGCAGCCCCGGACCGGACCAAGAGACCCAGTACTTC. Protein product: CASSPGPDQETQYF. V gene TRBV11-3 combines with J gene TRBJ2-5, with D hard to call. Germline CDR1 SGHNT, CDR2 YENEEA. The CDR3 is 14 amino acids. Trimming removed 5 bases at V and 0 bases at J, with 10 bases between.

V and J are TRBV9 and TRBJ1-3; possible D gene TRBD1, 5 bases. Trimming cost V 5 bases and J 2 bases, with 14 bases left between them. The CDR3 is made up of 15 amino acids. Germline V lookup: CDR1 SGDLS, CDR2 YYNGEE. CDR3 in amino acids: CASRRGEGPGNTIYF. In DNA, the CDR3 is TGTGCCAGCAGGAGAGGGGAGGGGCCTGGAAACACCATATATTTT.

V and J are TRBV27 and TRBJ2-4; unclear D gene. V gave up 6 bases and J gave up 0 bases, with 18 bases separating them. CDR1 is MNHEY, CDR2 SMNVEV, per germline (reference sequence). There are 17 residues in the CDR3. CDR3: CASSPRSLQLAKNIQYF. The CDR3 nucleotides read TGTGCCAGCAGCCCCCGCAGCCTACAATTAGCCAAAAACATTCAGTACTTC.

The V and J genes are TRBV7-2 and TRBJ2-7; D tentatively fits TRBD1 or TRBD2 (6 bases each). CDR1 is SGHTA and CDR2 is FQGNSA in the germline V gene. The CDR3 has 17 amino acids. V gave up 3 bases and J gave up 2 bases, with 20 bases separating them. CDR3 in amino acids: CASSFPLGGGPPYEQYF. DNA for the CDR3: TGTGCCAGCAGCTTCCCCCTAGGGGGAGGACCTCCCTACGAGCAGTACTTC.

V usage is TRBV11-2 and J usage is TRBJ2-1, with 9 bases that match TRBD2. CDR1 SGHAT and CDR2 FQNNGV come from the germline V gene. The V segment lost 6 bases and the J segment 9 bases; nucleotides outside the gene matches: 18. CDR3 length: 17 amino acids. The CDR3 region is CASRGGPGASGASEQFF. CDR3 nucleotides: TGTGCCAGCAGAGGGGGTCCAGGGGCTAGCGGGGCGTCTGAGCAGTTCTTC.

This chain joins TRBV7-2 and TRBJ1-2; possible D gene TRBD1, 6 bases. The V gene's germline CDR1 is SGHTA and CDR2 FQGNSA. The CDR3 has 16 amino acids. The germline V and J ends were trimmed by 0 bases and 4 bases, with 15 bases remaining between them. In DNA, the CDR3 is TGTGCCAGCAGCTTAGCCTACAGGGAGGAACCCTATGGCTACACCTTC. Amino acids: CASSLAYREEPYGYTF.

V is TRBV5-4 and J is TRBJ2-7, with TRBD1 matching 7 bases. The germline V gene has CDR1 SGHNT and CDR2 YYREEE (reference sequence). The CDR3 has 15 residues. Trimming cost V 4 bases and J 2 bases; bases outside gene matches: 9. The CDR3 sequence is CASSTGQAPTYEQYF. In DNA, the CDR3 is TGTGCCAGCAGCACCGGACAGGCGCCCACCTACGAGCAGTACTTC.

The chain combines TRBV5-4 with TRBJ1-1; D is ambiguous. Trimming took off 4 bases at V and 3 bases at J, with 13 bases between the two ends. CDR1 SGHNT and CDR2 YYREEE come from the germline V gene (reference sequence). The CDR3 has 14 amino acids. The CDR3: CASSLLTRDTEAFF. In nucleotides, the CDR3 is TGTGCCAGCAGCCTTCTCACTAGAGACACTGAAGCTTTCTTT.